This T cell receptor beta chain derives from a study of blood T cell repertoires in COVID-19. Study as a whole: Material from acute and convalescent COVID-19 was sourced from the United States, Italy and Spain. T cells, B-cell-depleted T cells, or PBMCs supplied cDNA or gDNA.

Using immunoSEQ multiplex PCR, the repertoire was profiled, and TCRdb retains in-frame clones only, with some absent. The sample records over 75,000 clones, around 88% being singletons. From germline, CDR1 is LNHDA and CDR2 SQIVND (reference sequence). This CDR3 spans 15 amino acids. Trimming took 5 bases from V and 7 from J; bases not matched to a gene: 9. The V gene is TRBV19, the J gene TRBJ2-1; 9 bases line up with TRBD1. Sequencing used peripheral blood. This receptor was obtained from a human donor in a cohort sampled during active COVID-19. The CDR3 spells CASSSRDRVGNEQFF. CDR3 bases: TGTGCCAGTAGTTCCCGGGACAGGGTGGGAAATGAGCAGTTCTTC. The full variable domain, rest sourced from reference TRBV19 and TRBJ2-1, is DGGITQSPKYLFRKEGQNVTLSCEQNLNHDAMYWYRQDPGQGLRLIYYSQIVNDFQKGDIAEGYSVSREKKESFPLTVTSAQKNPTAFYLCASSSRDRVGNEQFFGPGTRLTVL.